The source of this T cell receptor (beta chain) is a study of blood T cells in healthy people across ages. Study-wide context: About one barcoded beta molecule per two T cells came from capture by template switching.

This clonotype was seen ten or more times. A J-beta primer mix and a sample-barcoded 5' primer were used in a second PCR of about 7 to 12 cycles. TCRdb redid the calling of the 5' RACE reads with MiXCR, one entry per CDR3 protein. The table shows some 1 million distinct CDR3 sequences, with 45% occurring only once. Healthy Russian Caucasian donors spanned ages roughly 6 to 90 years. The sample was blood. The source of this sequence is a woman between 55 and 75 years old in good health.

CDR3 region: CASSLGAPGANVLTF. CDR3 in DNA: TGTGCCAGCAGCTTAGGGGCTCCAGGGGCCAACGTCCTGACTTTC. V is TRBV7-3 and J is TRBJ2-6; D may be TRBD1 (5 bases). The CDR3 sequence is 15 residues long. V dropped 2 bases and J dropped 4 bases, with 9 bases sitting between them. Germline V gives CDR1 SGHTA, CDR2 FQGTGA.